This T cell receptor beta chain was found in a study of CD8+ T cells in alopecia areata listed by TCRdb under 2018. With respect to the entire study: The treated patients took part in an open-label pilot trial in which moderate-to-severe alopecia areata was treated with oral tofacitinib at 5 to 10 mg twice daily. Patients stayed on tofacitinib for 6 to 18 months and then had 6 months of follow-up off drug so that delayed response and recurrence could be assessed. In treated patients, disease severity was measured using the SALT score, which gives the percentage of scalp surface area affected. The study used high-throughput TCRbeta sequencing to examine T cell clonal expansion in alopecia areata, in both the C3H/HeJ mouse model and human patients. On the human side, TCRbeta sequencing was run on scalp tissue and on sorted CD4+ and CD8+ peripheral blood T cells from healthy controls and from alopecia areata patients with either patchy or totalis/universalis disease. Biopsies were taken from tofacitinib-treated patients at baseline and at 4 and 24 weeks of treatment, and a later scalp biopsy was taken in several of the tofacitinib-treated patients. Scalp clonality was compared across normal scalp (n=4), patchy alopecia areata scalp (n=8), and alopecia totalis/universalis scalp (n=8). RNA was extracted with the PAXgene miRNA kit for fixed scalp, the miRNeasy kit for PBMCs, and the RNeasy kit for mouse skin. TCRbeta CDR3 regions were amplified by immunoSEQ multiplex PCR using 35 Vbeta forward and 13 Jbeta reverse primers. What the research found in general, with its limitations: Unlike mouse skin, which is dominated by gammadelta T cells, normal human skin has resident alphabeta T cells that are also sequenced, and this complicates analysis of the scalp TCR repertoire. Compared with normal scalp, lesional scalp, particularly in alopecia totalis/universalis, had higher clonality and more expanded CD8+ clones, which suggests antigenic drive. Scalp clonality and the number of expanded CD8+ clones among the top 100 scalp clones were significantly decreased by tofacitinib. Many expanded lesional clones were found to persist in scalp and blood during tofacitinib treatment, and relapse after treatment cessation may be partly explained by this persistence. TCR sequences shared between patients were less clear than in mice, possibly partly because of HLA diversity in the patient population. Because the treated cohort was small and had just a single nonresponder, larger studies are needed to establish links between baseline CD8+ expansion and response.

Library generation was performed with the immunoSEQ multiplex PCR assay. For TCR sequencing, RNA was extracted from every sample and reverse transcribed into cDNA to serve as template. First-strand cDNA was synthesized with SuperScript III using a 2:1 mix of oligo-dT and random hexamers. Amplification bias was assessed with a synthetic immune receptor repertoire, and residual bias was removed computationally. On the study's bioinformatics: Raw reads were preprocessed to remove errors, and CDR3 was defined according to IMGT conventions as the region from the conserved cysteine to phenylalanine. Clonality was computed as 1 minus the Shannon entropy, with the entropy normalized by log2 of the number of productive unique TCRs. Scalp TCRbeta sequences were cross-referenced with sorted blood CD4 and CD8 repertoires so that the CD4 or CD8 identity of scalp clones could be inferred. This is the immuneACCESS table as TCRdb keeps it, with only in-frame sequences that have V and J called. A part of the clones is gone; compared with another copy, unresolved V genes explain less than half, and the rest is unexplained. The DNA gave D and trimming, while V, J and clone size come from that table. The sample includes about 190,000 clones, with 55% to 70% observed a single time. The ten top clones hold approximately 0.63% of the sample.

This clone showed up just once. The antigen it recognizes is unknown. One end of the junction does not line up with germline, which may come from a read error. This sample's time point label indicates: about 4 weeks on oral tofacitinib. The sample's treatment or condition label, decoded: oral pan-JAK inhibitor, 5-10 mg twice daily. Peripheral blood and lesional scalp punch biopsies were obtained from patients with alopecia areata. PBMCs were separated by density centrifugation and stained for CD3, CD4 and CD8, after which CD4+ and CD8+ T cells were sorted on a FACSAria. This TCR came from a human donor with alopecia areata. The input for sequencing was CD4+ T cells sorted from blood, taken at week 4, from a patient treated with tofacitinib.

The nucleotides read TGCAGCGTTGGGTCTCAGGGAGCGAACGCTGAAGCTTTCTTT. This translates into CSVGSQGANAEAFF. The chain is made from TRBV29-1 and TRBJ1-1; the D gene is possibly TRBD1, with 5 bases matching. The CDR3, cysteine through phenylalanine, is 14 amino acids long. The entry retains the CDR3 DNA only, 42 bases that are in frame from base 1. From a lookup of the germline V gene, CDR1 and CDR2 are SQVTM and ANQGSEA.